This TCR beta chain is drawn from a study of blood T cell repertoires in COVID-19. Study-wide background: Acute and convalescent COVID-19 samples came from the United States, Italy and Spain. T cells, B-cell-depleted T cells, or PBMCs supplied cDNA or gDNA.

Germline V gene lookup returns CDR1 LNHDA and CDR2 SQIVND (reference sequence). This CDR3 contains 15 residues. Trimming cost V 6 bases and J 3 bases, with 14 bases left between them. The authors' processing: Estimates of nucleated cell counts were drawn from the amplification of reference gene primers. TCRdb's copy holds only in-frame clones and misses some; the assay was immunoSEQ multiplex PCR. That table supplies the V and J calls and clone size; D and trimming were determined from the DNA. The data contain roughly 280,000 clones, around 86% of them singletons. The receptor comes from a man in his fifties or sixties with acute or convalescent COVID-19. Sequences were obtained from peripheral blood. The chain is built from TRBV19 and TRBJ2-2; the D gene is possibly TRBD2 (5 bases). CDR3 loop: CASSLGVGDTGELFF. CDR3 nucleotides: TGTGCCAGTAGCCTCGGGGTTGGCGACACCGGGGAGCTGTTTTTT.